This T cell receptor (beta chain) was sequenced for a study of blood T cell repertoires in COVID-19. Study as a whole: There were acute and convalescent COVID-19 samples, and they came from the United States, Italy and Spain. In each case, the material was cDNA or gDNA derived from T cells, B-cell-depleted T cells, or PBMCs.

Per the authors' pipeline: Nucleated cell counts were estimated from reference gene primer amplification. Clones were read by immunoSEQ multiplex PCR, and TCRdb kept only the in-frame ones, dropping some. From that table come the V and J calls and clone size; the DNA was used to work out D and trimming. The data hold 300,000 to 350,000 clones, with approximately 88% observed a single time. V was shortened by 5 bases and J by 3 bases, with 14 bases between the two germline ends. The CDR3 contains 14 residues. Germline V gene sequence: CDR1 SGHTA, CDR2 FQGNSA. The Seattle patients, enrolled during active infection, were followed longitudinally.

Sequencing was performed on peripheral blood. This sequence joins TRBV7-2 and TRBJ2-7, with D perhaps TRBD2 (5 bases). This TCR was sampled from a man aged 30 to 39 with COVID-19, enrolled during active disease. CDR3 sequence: CASSLGLVNYEQYF. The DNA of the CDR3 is TGTGCCAGCAGCCTAGGACTGGTGAACTACGAGCAGTACTTC.